The rows below give T cell receptor beta chains drawn from one sample of a study of early stage breast cancer tumors. The table came from immunoSEQ multiplex PCR; TCRdb's copy has only in-frame clones and leaves some out. Of some 29,000 clones listed, roughly 86% are singletons. Sequencing was performed on blood. These receptors all come from a person between 45 and 65 years old with breast cancer. Each CDR3 is given with its conserved first and last residue. A D gene is named only where the DNA matches it firmly. Size tells how often a clone was seen (once, few, many) or the class of an expanded clone, and some rows leave it out.

abundance	v_gene	d_gene	j_gene	len	CDR3aa	CDR3nt
few	TRBV28	NA	TRBJ1-6	14	CASSRWRTDSPLHF	TGTGCCAGCAGCCGGTGGCGGACCGATTCACCCCTCCACTTT
NA	TRBV4-1	TRBD1	TRBJ1-2	17	CASSQRTGDLFNYGYTF	TGCGCCAGCAGCCAGAGGACAGGGGATCTATTTAACTATGGCTACACCTTC
NA	TRBV28	NA	TRBJ1-5	14	CASSFFQQHQPQHF	TGTGCCAGCAGTTTTTTTCAGCAACATCAGCCCCAGCATTTT
NA	TRBV19	NA	TRBJ1-5	15	CASSIEVRARAPQHF	TGTGCCAGTAGTATAGAAGTTAGGGCTCGGGCGCCCCAGCATTTT
NA	TRBV5-1	TRBD1	TRBJ2-6	17	CASSKGTGSSGANVLTF	TGCGCCAGCAGCAAGGGGACAGGGTCCTCTGGGGCCAACGTCCTGACTTTC
NA	TRBV7-2	NA	TRBJ1-5	15	CASSPWGFGNQPQHF	TGTGCCAGCAGCCCATGGGGCTTCGGCAATCAGCCCCAGCATTTT
NA	TRBV30	NA	TRBJ1-3	16	CAWSERGGVSGNTIYF	TGTGCCTGGAGTGAACGGGGGGGGGTCTCTGGAAACACCATATATTTT
NA	TRBV7-2	TRBD1	TRBJ1-5	15	CASSRDRAVNQPQHF	TGTGCCAGCAGCCGGGACAGGGCCGTGAATCAGCCCCAGCATTTT
NA	TRBV5-4	NA	TRBJ1-1	15	CASSPVRGPNTEAFF	TGTGCCAGCAGCCCCGTTAGGGGCCCGAACACTGAAGCTTTCTTT
NA	TRBV6-1	NA	TRBJ1-3	13	CASSEGAGNTIYF	TGTGCCAGCAGTGAGGGGGCTGGAAACACCATATATTTT
NA	TRBV10-3	NA	TRBJ1-2	15	CAISEAGGENYGYTF	TGTGCCATCAGTGAGGCGGGGGGCGAGAACTATGGCTACACCTTC
NA	TRBV19	TRBD2	TRBJ2-3	15	CASQRRLAGTDTQYF	TGTGCCAGTCAAAGGCGACTAGCGGGCACAGATACGCAGTATTTT
NA	TRBV28	NA	TRBJ2-7	12	CASSPLLEEQYF	TGTGCCAGCAGTCCGTTACTCGAGGAGCAGTACTTC
few	TRBV27	NA	TRBJ2-7	14	CATQRPGLPYEQYF	TGTGCCACCCAACGTCCGGGACTCCCCTACGAGCAGTACTTC
NA	TRBV2	TRBD2	TRBJ2-3	19	CASSEAGIGTSGRTDTQYF	TGTGCCAGCAGTGAAGCGGGTATTGGGACTAGCGGGAGGACAGATACGCAGTATTTT
NA	TRBV28	TRBD1	TRBJ2-7	11	CASSYRDSFYF	TGTGCCAGCAGTTACCGGGACAGTTTTTACTTC
NA	TRBV7-9	TRBD1	TRBJ1-2	15	CASSPTGTANYGYTF	TGTGCCAGCAGTCCAACCGGGACAGCTAACTATGGCTACACCTTC
NA	TRBV27	NA	TRBJ2-3	13	CASSYLRSDTQYF	TGTGCCAGCAGTTATCTAAGGTCAGATACGCAGTATTTT
NA	TRBV25-1	TRBD2	TRBJ2-7	14	CASSNLAGAGEQYF	TGTGCCAGCAGTAATTTGGCGGGAGCAGGGGAGCAGTACTTC
NA	TRBV11-2	TRBD1	TRBJ1-4	15	CASSTWTGSNEKLFF	TGTGCCAGCAGCACCTGGACAGGGTCTAATGAAAAACTGTTTTTT
NA	TRBV18	NA	TRBJ2-5	12	CASSQGIETQYF	TGTGCCAGCTCCCAAGGGATAGAGACCCAGTACTTC
NA	TRBV27	TRBD2	TRBJ2-1	13	CASSLLADNEQFF	TGTGCCAGCAGTTTACTAGCGGACAATGAGCAGTTCTTC
NA	TRBV29-1	TRBD1	TRBJ1-2	11	CSVRQGGGYTF	TGCAGCGTACGACAGGGAGGTGGCTACACCTTC
NA	TRBV28	TRBD1	TRBJ1-1	14	CASSLGDRVMEAFF	TGTGCCAGCAGTTTAGGGGACAGGGTGATGGAAGCTTTCTTT
NA	TRBV10-3	NA	TRBJ1-1	14	CAISEGRGGTEAFF	TGTGCCATCAGTGAGGGGAGGGGTGGGACTGAAGCTTTCTTT
few	TRBV11-3	NA	TRBJ2-7	15	CASSPGEGLRGEQYF	TGTGCCAGCAGCCCGGGAGAGGGACTTCGGGGCGAGCAGTACTTC
NA	TRBV5-4	NA	TRBJ1-1	16	CASSPIQDRKNTEAFF	TGTGCCAGCAGCCCTATACAAGACAGGAAGAACACTGAAGCTTTCTTT
NA	TRBV27	TRBD2	TRBJ2-1	16	CASSFLQFGLAGEQFF	TGTGCCAGCAGTTTCCTCCAATTCGGACTAGCGGGAGAGCAGTTCTTC
NA	TRBV4-1	NA	TRBJ1-5	17	CASSQDLISRFNQPQHF	TGCGCCAGCAGCCAAGATCTGATATCCAGGTTCAATCAGCCCCAGCATTTT
once	TRBV5-5	NA	TRBJ2-7	15	CASSGRAGRTYEQYF	TGTGCCAGCAGCGGGAGAGCTGGACGGACCTACGAGCAGTACTTC
NA	TRBV7-9	NA	TRBJ2-7	12	CASGRRREEQYF	TGTGCCAGCGGGCGGAGGAGGGAAGAGCAGTACTTC
NA	TRBV4-1	TRBD1	TRBJ1-1	15	CASSHSPGQDTEAFF	TGCGCCAGCAGCCATTCACCGGGACAGGACACTGAAGCTTTCTTT
NA	TRBV7-9	TRBD1	TRBJ2-7	16	CASSSGTGGVSYEQYF	TGTGCCAGCAGCTCCGGGACAGGGGGTGTCTCCTACGAGCAGTACTTC
NA	TRBV19	NA	TRBJ2-3	13	CASRMGASDTQYF	TGTGCCAGTAGAATGGGCGCTTCAGATACGCAGTATTTT
NA	TRBV9	NA	TRBJ2-2	16	CASSAPGGVDTGELFF	TGTGCCAGCAGCGCCCCAGGAGGGGTGGACACCGGGGAGCTGTTTTTT
NA	TRBV7-9	NA	TRBJ1-3	15	CASSPMTSSGNTIYF	TGTGCCAGCAGCCCTATGACTAGCTCTGGAAACACCATATATTTT
NA	TRBV4-2	NA	TRBJ2-2	17	CASSQDPGSLDTGELFF	TGTGCCAGCAGCCAAGATCCCGGGAGTCTTGACACCGGGGAGCTGTTTTTT
NA	TRBV20-1	NA	TRBJ1-2	11	CSAPRIYGYTF	TGCAGTGCGCCCCGAATCTATGGCTACACCTTC
NA	TRBV7-2	TRBD2	TRBJ2-5	16	CASSLVRGRNEETQYF	TGTGCCAGCAGCTTAGTTCGCGGGAGGAATGAGGAGACCCAGTACTTC
once	TRBV27	NA	TRBJ1-2	12	CASRKGLGGYTF	TGTGCCAGCAGGAAGGGTTTGGGTGGCTACACCTTC
NA	TRBV4-1	TRBD1	TRBJ1-3	15	CASSHGQGSGNTIYF	TGCGCCAGCAGCCACGGACAGGGATCTGGAAACACCATATATTTT
NA	TRBV30	NA	TRBJ1-5	17	CAWSMVGGLGRNQPQHF	TGTGCCTGGAGTATGGTGGGGGGACTGGGGCGTAATCAGCCCCAGCATTTT
NA	TRBV4-1	TRBD1	TRBJ1-4	17	CASSQDAPTGGNEKLFF	TGCGCCAGCAGCCAAGACGCTCCTACAGGGGGCAATGAAAAACTGTTTTTT